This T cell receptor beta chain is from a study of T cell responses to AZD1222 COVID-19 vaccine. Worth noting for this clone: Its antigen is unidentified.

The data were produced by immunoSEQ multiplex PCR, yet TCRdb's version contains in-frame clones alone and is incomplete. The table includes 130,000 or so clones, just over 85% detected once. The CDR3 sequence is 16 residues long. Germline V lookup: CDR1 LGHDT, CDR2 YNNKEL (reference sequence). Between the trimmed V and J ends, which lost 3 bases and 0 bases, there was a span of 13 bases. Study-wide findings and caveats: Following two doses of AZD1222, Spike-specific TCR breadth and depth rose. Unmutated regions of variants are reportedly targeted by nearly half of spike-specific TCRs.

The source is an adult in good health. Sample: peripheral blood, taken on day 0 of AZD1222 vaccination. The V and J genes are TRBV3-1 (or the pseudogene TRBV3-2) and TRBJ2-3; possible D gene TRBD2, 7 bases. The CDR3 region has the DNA TGTGCCAGCAGCCAGGCTGGCGGGGGCAGCACAGATACGCAGTATTTT. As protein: CASSQAGGGSTDTQYF.